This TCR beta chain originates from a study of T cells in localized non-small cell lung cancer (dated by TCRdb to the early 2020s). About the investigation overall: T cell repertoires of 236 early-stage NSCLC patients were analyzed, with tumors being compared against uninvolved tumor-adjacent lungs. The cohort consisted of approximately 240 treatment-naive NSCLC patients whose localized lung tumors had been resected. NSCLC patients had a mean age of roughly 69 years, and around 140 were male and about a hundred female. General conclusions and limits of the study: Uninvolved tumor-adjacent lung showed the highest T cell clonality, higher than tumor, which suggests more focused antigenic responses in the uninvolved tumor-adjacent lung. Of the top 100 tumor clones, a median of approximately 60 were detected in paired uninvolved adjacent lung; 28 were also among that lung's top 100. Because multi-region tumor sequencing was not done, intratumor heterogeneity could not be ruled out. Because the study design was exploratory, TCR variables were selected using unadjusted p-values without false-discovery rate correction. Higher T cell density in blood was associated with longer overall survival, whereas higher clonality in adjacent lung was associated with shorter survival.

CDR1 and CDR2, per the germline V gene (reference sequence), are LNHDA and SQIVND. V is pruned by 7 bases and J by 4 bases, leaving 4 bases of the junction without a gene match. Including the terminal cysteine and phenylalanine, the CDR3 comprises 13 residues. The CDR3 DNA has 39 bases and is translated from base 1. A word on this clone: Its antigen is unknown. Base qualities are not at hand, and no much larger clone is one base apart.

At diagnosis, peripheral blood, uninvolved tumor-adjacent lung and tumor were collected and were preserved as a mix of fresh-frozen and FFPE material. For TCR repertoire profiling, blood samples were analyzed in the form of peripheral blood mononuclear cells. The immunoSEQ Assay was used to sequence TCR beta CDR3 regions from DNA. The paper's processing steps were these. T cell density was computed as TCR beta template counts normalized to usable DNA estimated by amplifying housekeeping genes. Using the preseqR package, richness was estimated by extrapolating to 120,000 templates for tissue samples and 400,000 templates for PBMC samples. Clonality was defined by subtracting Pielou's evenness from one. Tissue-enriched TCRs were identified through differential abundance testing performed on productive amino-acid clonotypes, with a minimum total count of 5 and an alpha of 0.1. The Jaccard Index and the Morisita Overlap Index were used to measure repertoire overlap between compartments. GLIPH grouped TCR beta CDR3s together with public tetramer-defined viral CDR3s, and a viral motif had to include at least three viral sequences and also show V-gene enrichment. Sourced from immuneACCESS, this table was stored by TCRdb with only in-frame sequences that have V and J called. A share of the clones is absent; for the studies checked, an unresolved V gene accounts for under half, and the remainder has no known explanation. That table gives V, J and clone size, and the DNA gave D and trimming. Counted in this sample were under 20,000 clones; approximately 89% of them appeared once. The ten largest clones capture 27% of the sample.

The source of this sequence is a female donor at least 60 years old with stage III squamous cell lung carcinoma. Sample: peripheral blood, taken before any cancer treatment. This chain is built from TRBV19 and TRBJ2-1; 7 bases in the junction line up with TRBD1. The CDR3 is CASTPGQYNEQFF. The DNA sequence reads TGTGCCAGTACCCCGGGACAGTACAATGAGCAGTTCTTC.